Below are 17 T cell receptor beta chains sequenced from a single sample in a study of PD-1 and CTLA-4 blockade in melanoma. Sequenced by immunoSEQ multiplex PCR; TCRdb stores in-frame clones only, minus some. The table includes about 16,000 clones, about 69% detected once. The source material was CD8+ T cells from peripheral blood, sampled before anti-PD-1 treatment. The receptors originated from a human donor with melanoma.

The chain uses TRBV10-3 and TRBJ1-1; TRBD1 agrees at 8 bases. Trimming at V came to 3 bases and at J to 1 base, leaving 4 bases not matched to a gene. This CDR3 spans 15 amino acids. The germline gives CDR1 ENHRY, CDR2 SYGVKD. CDR3 in amino acids: CAISDRGTGNTEAFF. For the CDR3, the DNA is TGTGCCATCAGTGATAGGGGGACAGGGAACACTGAAGCTTTCTTT.

The chain recombines TRBV6-1 with TRBJ1-6; TRBD1 might be the D (5 bases). Germline lookup yields CDR1 MNHNS and CDR2 SASEGT. CDR3 length: 15 amino acids. V lost 2 bases to trimming and J lost 5 bases, with 10 bases between them. The CDR3 spells CASSETGRDNSPLHF. The CDR3 region has the DNA TGTGCCAGCAGTGAAACGGGCAGGGATAATTCACCCCTCCACTTT.

The rearrangement uses TRBV19 and TRBJ2-2; D not resolved. Germline V gene sequence: CDR1 LNHDA, CDR2 SQIVND (reference sequence). This CDR3 contains 16 residues. The V gene lost 2 bases and the J gene lost 4 bases, with 14 bases spanning the gap. The CDR3: CASSIPPTFSTGELFF. CDR3 in DNA: TGTGCCAGTAGTATACCCCCCACATTTTCCACCGGGGAGCTGTTTTTT.

This clone is labeled medium-sized. As DNA, the CDR3 is TGTGCCAGCACCGCGACAGGGGGAAATCAGCCCCAGCATTTT. Its translation is CASTATGGNQPQHF. The J gene is TRBJ1-5, the V gene TRBV6-6; 9 nucleotides match TRBD1. Losses at the gene ends were 7 bases for V and 4 bases for J; bases not matched to a gene: 5. This CDR3 contains 14 residues. The germline V gene has CDR1 MNHNY and CDR2 SVGAGI (reference sequence).

Only one count was recorded for this clone. The V gene is TRBV5-6, the J gene TRBJ1-3; 10 bases align to TRBD1. Germline lookup yields CDR1 SGHDT and CDR2 YYEEEE. The length of the CDR3 is 17 residues. V shed 5 bases and J 4 bases; nucleotides not matched to a gene: 12. The DNA for the CDR3 is TGTGCCAGCAGTCCCGACAGGGGGCAAGGATCAGGAAACACCATATATTTT. It codes for CASSPDRGQGSGNTIYF.

V usage is TRBV7-8 and J usage is TRBJ2-7; 9 nucleotides align to TRBD2. Germline-derived CDR1 and CDR2 are SGHVS and FQNEAQ. Trimming took 6 bases from V and 7 from J; bases not matched to a gene: 10. CDR3 length equals 14 residues. The CDR3 DNA reads TGTGCCAGCAGGCTTTCTAGCGGGGAGGGGGAGCAGTACTTC. As protein: CASRLSSGEGEQYF.

The genes are TRBV6-2 or TRBV6-3 and TRBJ2-3; D may be TRBD2 (6 bases). Trimming took 5 bases from V and 3 from J, leaving 12 bases between them. This CDR3 is 14 amino acids long. Germline V CDR1 and CDR2: MNHEY, SVGEGT. Here the CDR3 DNA reads TGTGCCAGCAGTCCCGGGACTTATACAGATACGCAGTATTTT. Translating it yields CASSPGTYTDTQYF.

The chain has TRBV27 and TRBJ2-7; perhaps TRBD1 as D (5 bases). Germline V gives CDR1 MNHEY, CDR2 SMNVEV (reference sequence). The CDR3 is 13 residues long. Deletions cut 2 bases from V and 5 bases from J, with 10 bases between. The chain's CDR3 is CASSLLQGNEQYF. CDR3 nucleotides: TGTGCCAGCAGTTTACTCCAGGGTAACGAGCAGTACTTC.

The V gene is TRBV19, the J gene TRBJ2-1; 8 bases map to TRBD1. In germline, CDR1 is LNHDA, CDR2 SQIVND (reference sequence). Unmatched junction bases numbered 8, after V lost 5 bases and J lost 5 bases. The CDR3 runs to 15 residues. The CDR3 region is CASSYRDRSNNEQFF. The CDR3 bases are TGTGCCAGTAGTTACCGGGACAGGTCAAACAATGAGCAGTTCTTC.

This chain links TRBV4-1 with TRBJ1-1; D is unclear. Germline CDR1 reads MGHRA; CDR2 reads YSYEKL. The CDR3 has 13 residues. Trimming shortened V by 2 bases and J by 4 bases, and 8 bases separated the two germline ends. As DNA, the CDR3 is TGCGCCAGCAGCCAAATGGACCTCACTGAAGCTTTCTTT. This gives the protein CASSQMDLTEAFF.

This sequence joins TRBV4-1 and TRBJ1-2; D gene unclear. The germline V and J ends were trimmed by 0 bases and 2 bases, with 13 bases remaining between them. Germline V gene sequence: CDR1 MGHRA, CDR2 YSYEKL. The CDR3 length is 16 residues. DNA for the CDR3: TGCGCCAGCAGCCAAGAGGACGGCAGAAGAAACTATGGCTACACCTTC. It encodes CASSQEDGRRNYGYTF.

The gene calls are TRBV7-9 and TRBJ1-3; D gene ambiguous. The V gene lost 2 bases and the J gene lost 0 bases, with 8 bases spanning the gap. The CDR3 runs to 15 residues. The germline V gene encodes CDR1 SEHNR and CDR2 FQNEAQ (reference sequence). The CDR3 loop is CASSLQAGSGNTIYF. The CDR3 region has the DNA TGTGCCAGCAGCTTACAGGCAGGCTCTGGAAACACCATATATTTT.

The V gene is TRBV27, the J gene TRBJ1-1; unclear D gene. The CDR3 contains 14 residues. Trimming pared 6 bases from V and 3 bases from J, leaving 14 bases between. Germline V lookup: CDR1 MNHEY, CDR2 SMNVEV (reference sequence). The CDR3 bases are TGTGCCAGCAGCGCACTGGGTTTGGACACTGAAGCTTTCTTT. It translates to CASSALGLDTEAFF.

The chain links TRBV10-3 to TRBJ2-7; no clear D gene. Germline V CDR1 and CDR2: ENHRY, SYGVKD. With 8 bases removed from V and 1 base from J, the gap between germline ends came to 15 bases. This CDR3 has 14 amino acids. Here the CDR3 DNA reads TGTGCCATCTGGAACAGCCCCGAGTCCTACGAGCAGTACTTC. Amino acids: CAIWNSPESYEQYF.

To note about this clone: One junction end does not reproduce the germline sequence, and a read error may be involved. The rearrangement uses TRBV27 and TRBJ2-1; D not resolved. The CDR3 has 12 amino acids. CDR1 is MNHEY and CDR2 is SMNVEV in the germline V gene (reference sequence). CDR3 DNA sequence: TGTGCCAGCAGATTATACCCCTCTGAGCAGTTCTTC. Amino acid sequence: CASRLYPSEQFF.

The CDR3 DNA is TGCGCCAGCAGGCTGGGACGGGAAAAATTCTACGAGCAGTACTTC. The encoded protein is CASRLGREKFYEQYF. The rearrangement uses TRBV5-1 and TRBJ2-7; D possibly uses TRBD1 or TRBD2 (5 bases each). In germline, CDR1 is SGHRS, CDR2 YFSETQ. The CDR3 length is 15 residues. With 5 bases removed from V and 3 bases from J, the gap between germline ends came to 18 bases.

The rearrangement links TRBV7-6 to TRBJ2-1, with 11 bases that match TRBD2. The length of the CDR3 is 18 residues. CDR1 and CDR2 (germline): SGHVS, FNYEAQ. Trimming cost V 3 bases and J 0 bases; bases outside gene matches: 7. The CDR3 here is CASSFSPSGGSSYNEQFF. The CDR3 nucleotides read TGTGCCAGCAGCTTCTCTCCTAGCGGGGGGTCCTCCTACAATGAGCAGTTCTTC.